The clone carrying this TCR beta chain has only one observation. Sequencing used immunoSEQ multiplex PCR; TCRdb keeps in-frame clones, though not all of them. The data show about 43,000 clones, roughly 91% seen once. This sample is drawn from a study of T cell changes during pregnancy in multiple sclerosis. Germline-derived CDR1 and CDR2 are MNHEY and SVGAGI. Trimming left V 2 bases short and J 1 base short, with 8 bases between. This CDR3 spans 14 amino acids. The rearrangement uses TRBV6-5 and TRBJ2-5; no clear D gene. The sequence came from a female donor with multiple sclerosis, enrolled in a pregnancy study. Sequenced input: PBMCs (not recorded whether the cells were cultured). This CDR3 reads CASSYGVTQETQYF. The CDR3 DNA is TGTGCCAGCAGTTACGGGGTGACCCAAGAGACCCAGTACTTC.